Described below is a single T cell receptor (beta chain) sequence and its context. What it binds is not known. Germline and junction disagree at one end, which may indicate a read error. The data are from a study of T cell responses to AZD1222 COVID-19 vaccine. Using immunoSEQ multiplex PCR, the repertoire was profiled, and TCRdb retains in-frame clones only, with some absent. The data contain about 100,000 clones, about 90% of them seen just once; the ten biggest clones take up roughly 1.8%. Germline V lookup: CDR1 SGHTA, CDR2 FQGTGA. The CDR3 loop spans 16 amino acids. Study conclusions and caveats: Across spike, vaccine-associated CD4 TCRs were found, dominant at 160-218 and 743-854.

The TCR was taken from an adult in good health. Source: peripheral blood, taken on day 0 of AZD1222 vaccination. This chain connects TRBV7-3 to TRBJ2-7; the D call may be TRBD1 or TRBD2 (5 bases each). This CDR3 reads CASSLTGTAVTYEQYF. In DNA form, the CDR3 reads TGTGCCAGCAGCCTAACGGGGACCGCGGTAACCTACGAGCAGTACTTC.